A selection of T cell receptor beta chains follows, all from one sample in a study of human T cells and chemical hapten exposure. One entry per CDR3 protein, called by TCRdb with MiXCR from the RACE reads. This sample has 70,000 or so distinct CDR3 sequences; around 10% occur once, and the top ten carry about 1.5%. Sequenced material: whole blood, taken in connection with sensitization to the hapten diphenylcyclopropenone (DPC). The receptors originated from a woman in her fifties or sixties with alopecia areata. Some clones in this sample may be carry-over from other donors' samples. Each CDR3 is given without its conserved first and last residue. The D gene is left open where the match is weak.

J gene | D gene | V gene | CDR3 protein
TRBJ2-2 | . | TRBV23-1 | ASSQPRRGGNTGELF
TRBJ1-2 | . | TRBV28 | ASSPGQLSYGYT
TRBJ1-1 | . | TRBV29-1 | RAGTIGSEAF
TRBJ2-5 | TRBD1 | TRBV6-6 | ASRSARDSLQETQY
TRBJ2-2 | . | TRBV4-3 | ASSHLTGRGELF
TRBJ1-2 | TRBD1 | TRBV7-9 | ASSSTGAGYGYT
TRBJ2-7 | . | TRBV20-1 | SASRSEGNSEQY
TRBJ1-5 | TRBD1 | TRBV6-1 | ASSETGGRQPQH
TRBJ2-1 | . | TRBV18 | ASSRGQGNEQF
TRBJ1-4 | TRBD1 | TRBV7-8 | ASSLVVTGSEKLF
TRBJ1-6 | TRBD1 | TRBV7-9 | ASSNPDRVSTSYNSPLH
TRBJ2-7 | . | TRBV11-2 | ASSAGITPSYEQY
TRBJ2-2 | TRBD1 | TRBV27 | ASRVTGASGELF
TRBJ2-3 | . | TRBV11-2 | ASTLGGGNSIGTQY
TRBJ2-7 | . | TRBV5-6 | ASSAQGSYEQY
TRBJ2-2 | TRBD1 | TRBV28 | ASSVHRGSGTGELF
TRBJ2-2 | TRBD2 | TRBV5-1 | ASSPAGANTGELF
TRBJ2-3 | . | TRBV11-1 | ASSLAVDSRSTDTQY
TRBJ1-1 | . | TRBV7-9 | ASSPYGGLNTEAF
TRBJ2-1 | . | TRBV12-3/TRBV12-4 | ASSSSASNEQF
TRBJ2-1 | TRBD1 | TRBV28 | ASTTGGPNEQF
TRBJ1-1 | . | TRBV29-1 | SGVLQKAEAF
TRBJ2-1 | TRBD2 | TRBV7-6 | ASSEGLAGELSYNEQF
TRBJ1-6 | . | TRBV6-2/TRBV6-3 | ASSRTGQYNSPLH
TRBJ1-6 | . | TRBV6-6 | ASSHAAGSPLH
TRBJ1-2 | TRBD1 | TRBV12-3/TRBV12-4 | ASSLTGAYGYT
TRBJ1-4 | . | TRBV7-9 | ASSPGGGAIYEKLF
TRBJ2-3 | . | TRBV14 | ASSLPGADTQY
TRBJ2-2 | . | TRBV4-1 | ASSQRPVNTGELF
TRBJ2-3 | TRBD2 | TRBV28 | ASSRPPGTSGGMGTDTQY
TRBJ2-1 | TRBD2 | TRBV3-1 | ASSPLGLAGGNEQF
TRBJ2-1 | TRBD1 | TRBV11-3 | ASRRDRGDFEQF
TRBJ1-5 | TRBD1 | TRBV20-1 | SARAGTDSNQPQH
TRBJ2-1 | . | TRBV7-9 | ASSLISNEQF
TRBJ1-6 | TRBD1 | TRBV16 | ASSQGTGSSPLH